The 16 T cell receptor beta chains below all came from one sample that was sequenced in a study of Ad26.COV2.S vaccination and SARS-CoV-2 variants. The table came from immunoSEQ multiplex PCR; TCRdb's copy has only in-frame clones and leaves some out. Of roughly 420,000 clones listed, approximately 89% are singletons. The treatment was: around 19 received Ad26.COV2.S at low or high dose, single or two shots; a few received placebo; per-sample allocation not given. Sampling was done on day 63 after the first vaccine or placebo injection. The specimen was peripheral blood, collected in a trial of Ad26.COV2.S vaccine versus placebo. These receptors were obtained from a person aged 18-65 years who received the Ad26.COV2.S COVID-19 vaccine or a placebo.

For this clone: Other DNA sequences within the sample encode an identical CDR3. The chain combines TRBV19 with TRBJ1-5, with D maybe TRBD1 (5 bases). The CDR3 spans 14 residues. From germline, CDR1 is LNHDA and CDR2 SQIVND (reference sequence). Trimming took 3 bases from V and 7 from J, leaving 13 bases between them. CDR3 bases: TGTGCCAGTAGTATTCTTGGGGGGGACCAGCCCCAGCATTTT. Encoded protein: CASSILGGDQPQHF. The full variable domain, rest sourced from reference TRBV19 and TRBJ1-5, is DGGITQSPKYLFRKEGQNVTLSCEQNLNHDAMYWYRQDPGQGLRLIYYSQIVNDFQKGDIAEGYSVSREKKESFPLTVTSAQKNPTAFYLCASSILGGDQPQHFGDGTRLSIL.

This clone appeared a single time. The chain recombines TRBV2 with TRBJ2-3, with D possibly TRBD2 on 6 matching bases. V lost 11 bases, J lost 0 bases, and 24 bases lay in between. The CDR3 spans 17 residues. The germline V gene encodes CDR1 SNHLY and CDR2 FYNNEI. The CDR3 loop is CAARPGPPSVSTDTQYF. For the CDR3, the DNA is TGTGCCGCCCGGCCGGGACCTCCTAGCGTTAGCACAGATACGCAGTATTTT.

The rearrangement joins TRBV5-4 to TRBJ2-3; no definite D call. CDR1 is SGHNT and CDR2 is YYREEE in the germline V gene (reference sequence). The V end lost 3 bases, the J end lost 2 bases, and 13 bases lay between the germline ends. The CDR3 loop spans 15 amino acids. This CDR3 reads CASSSRNRATDTQYF. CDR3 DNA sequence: TGTGCCAGCAGCTCTCGGAATCGGGCCACAGATACGCAGTATTTT. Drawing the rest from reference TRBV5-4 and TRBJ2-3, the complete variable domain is ETGVTQSPTHLIKTRGQQVTLRCSSQSGHNTVSWYQQALGQGPQFIFQYYREEENGRGNFPPRFSGLQFPNYSSELNVNALELDDSALYLCASSSRNRATDTQYFGPGTRLTVL.

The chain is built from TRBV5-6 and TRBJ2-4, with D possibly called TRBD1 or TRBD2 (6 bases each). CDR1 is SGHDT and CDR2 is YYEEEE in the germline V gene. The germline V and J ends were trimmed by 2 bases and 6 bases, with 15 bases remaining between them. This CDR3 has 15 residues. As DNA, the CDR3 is TGTGCCAGCAGCTTAATTGCGGGGACACTAAACATTCAGTACTTC. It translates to CASSLIAGTLNIQYF.

In nucleotides, the CDR3 is TGCGCCAGCAGCTCAGGGGGCAGGGATCAGCCCCAGCATTTT. Encoded protein: CASSSGGRDQPQHF. This chain uses TRBV5-1 with TRBJ1-5; 8 positions agree with TRBD1. The CDR3 extends over 14 amino acids. Germline V lookup: CDR1 SGHRS, CDR2 YFSETQ. The ends lost 3 bases at V and 5 bases at J; junction bases unmatched: 4.

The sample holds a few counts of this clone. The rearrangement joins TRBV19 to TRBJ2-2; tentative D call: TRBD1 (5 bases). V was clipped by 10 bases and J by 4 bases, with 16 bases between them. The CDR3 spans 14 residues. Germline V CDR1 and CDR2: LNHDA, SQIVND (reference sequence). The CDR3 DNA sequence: TGTGCCACAAATTGGGGCATGGGCACCGGGGAGCTGTTTTTT. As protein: CATNWGMGTGELFF.

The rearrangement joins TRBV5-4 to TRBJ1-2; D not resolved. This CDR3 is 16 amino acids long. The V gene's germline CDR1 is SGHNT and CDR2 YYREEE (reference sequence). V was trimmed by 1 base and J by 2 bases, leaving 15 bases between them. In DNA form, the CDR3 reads TGTGCCAGCAGCTTGTTAGTTCCCAGGCGAAACTATGGCTACACCTTC. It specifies CASSLLVPRRNYGYTF.

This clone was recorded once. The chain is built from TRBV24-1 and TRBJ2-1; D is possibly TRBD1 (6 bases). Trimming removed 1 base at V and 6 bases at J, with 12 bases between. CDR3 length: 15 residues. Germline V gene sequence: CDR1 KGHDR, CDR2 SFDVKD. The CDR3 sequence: CATSDFVQGSNEQFF. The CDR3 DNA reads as TGTGCCACCAGTGATTTCGTACAGGGCAGCAATGAGCAGTTCTTC.

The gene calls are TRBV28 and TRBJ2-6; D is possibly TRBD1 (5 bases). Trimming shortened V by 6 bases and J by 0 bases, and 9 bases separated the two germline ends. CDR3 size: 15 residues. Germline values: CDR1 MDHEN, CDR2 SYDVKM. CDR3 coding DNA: TGTGCCAGCAGGGGGCTAAGCTCTGGGGCCAACGTCCTGACTTTC. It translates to CASRGLSSGANVLTF.

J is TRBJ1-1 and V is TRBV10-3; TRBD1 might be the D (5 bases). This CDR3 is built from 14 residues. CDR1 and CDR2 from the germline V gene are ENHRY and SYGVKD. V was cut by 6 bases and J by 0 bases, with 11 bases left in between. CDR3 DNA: TGTGCCATCAGAAGGGGACTCATGAACACTGAAGCTTTCTTT. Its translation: CAIRRGLMNTEAFF.

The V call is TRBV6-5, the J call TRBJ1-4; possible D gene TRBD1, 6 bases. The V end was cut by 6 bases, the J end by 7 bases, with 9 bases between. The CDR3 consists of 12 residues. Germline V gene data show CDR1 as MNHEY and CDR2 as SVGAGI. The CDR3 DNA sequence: TGTGCCAGCAGACAGGGTGGTGAAAAACTGTTTTTT. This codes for CASRQGGEKLFF.

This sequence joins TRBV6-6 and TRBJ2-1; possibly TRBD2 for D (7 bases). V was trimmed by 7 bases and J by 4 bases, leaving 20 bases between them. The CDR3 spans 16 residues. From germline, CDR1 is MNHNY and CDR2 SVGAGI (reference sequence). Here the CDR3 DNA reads TGTGCCAGCACCCAAAGGGGGGGAGTCCGATACAATGAGCAGTTCTTC. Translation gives CASTQRGGVRYNEQFF.

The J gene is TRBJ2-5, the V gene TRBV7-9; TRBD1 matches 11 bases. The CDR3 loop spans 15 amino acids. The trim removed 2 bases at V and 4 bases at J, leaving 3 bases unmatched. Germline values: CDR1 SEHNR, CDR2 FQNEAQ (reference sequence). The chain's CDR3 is CASSLPGTGGETQYF. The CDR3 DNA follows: TGTGCCAGCAGCTTACCCGGGACAGGGGGAGAGACCCAGTACTTC.

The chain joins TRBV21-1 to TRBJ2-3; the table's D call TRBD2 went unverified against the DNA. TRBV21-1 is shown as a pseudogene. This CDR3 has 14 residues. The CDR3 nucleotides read TGTGCCAGCAGCAAGCGACTACCCCCAGATACGCAGTATTTT. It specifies CASSKRLPPDTQYF.

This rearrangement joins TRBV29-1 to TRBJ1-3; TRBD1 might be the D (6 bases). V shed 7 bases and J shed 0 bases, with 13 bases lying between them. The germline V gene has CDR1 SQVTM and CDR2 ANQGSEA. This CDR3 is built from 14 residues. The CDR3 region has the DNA TGCAGCGCCGCGGGACATCTCTCTGGAAACACCATATATTTT. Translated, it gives CSAAGHLSGNTIYF.

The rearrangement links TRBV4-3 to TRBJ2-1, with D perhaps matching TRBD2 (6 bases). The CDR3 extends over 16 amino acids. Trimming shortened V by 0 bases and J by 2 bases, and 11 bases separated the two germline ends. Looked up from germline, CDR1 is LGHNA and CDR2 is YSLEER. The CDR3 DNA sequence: TGCGCCAGCAGCCAAGATACACTAGCACCCTACAATGAGCAGTTCTTC. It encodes CASSQDTLAPYNEQFF.